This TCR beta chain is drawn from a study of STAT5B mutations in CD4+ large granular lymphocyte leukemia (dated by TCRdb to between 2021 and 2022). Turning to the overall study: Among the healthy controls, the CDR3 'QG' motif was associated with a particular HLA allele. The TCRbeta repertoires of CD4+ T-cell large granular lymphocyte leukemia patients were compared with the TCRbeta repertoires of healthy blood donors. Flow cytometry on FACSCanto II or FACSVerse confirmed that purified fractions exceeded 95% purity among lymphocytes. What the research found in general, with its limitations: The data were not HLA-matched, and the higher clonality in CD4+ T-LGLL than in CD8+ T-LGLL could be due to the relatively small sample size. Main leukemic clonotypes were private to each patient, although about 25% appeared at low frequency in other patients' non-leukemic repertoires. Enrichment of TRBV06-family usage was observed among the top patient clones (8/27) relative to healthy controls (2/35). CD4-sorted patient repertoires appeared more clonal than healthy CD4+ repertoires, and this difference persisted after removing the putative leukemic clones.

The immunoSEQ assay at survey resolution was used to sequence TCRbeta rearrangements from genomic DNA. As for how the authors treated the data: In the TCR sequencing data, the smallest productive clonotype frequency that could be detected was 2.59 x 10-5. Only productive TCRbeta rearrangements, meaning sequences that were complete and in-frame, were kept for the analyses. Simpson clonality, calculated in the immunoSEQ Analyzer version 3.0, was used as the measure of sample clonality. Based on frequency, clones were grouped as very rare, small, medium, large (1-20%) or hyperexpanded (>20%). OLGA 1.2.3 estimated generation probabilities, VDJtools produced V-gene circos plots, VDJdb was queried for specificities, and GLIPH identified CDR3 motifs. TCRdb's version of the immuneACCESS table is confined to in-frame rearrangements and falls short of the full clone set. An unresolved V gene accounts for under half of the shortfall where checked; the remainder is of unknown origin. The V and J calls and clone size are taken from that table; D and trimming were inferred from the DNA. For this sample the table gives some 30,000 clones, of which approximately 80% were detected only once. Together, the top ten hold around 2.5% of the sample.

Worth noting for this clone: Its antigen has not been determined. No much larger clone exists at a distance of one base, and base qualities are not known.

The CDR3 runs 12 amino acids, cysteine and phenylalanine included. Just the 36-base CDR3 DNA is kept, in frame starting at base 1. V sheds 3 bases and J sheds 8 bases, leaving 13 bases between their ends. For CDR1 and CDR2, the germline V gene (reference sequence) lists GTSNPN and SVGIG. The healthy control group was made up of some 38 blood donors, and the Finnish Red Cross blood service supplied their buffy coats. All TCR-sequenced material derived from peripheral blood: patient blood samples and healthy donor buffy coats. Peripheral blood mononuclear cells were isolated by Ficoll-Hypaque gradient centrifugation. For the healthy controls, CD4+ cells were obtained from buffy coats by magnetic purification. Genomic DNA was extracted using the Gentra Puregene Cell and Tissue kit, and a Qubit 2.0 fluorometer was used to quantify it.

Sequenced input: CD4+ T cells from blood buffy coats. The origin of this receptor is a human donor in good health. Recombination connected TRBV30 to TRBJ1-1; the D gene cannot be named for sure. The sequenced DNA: TGTGCCTGGAGCCGGACTTTGGTCGAAGCTTTCTTT. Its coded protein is CAWSRTLVEAFF.